This entry features one TCR beta chain sequence. The CDR3 length is 12 residues. Germline lookup yields CDR1 SGHVS and CDR2 FQNEAQ. V shed 5 bases and J shed 7 bases, with 11 bases lying between them. Data came from immunoSEQ multiplex PCR; TCRdb stores just in-frame clones and leaves some out. This table holds around 92,000 clones, around 80% found once. This specimen belongs to a study of control samples from healthy donors and cancer patients. The chain is built from TRBV7-8 and TRBJ2-5, with D unclear. The source of this sequence is a man aged 60 to 75 in good health. The sample comprised blood. The CDR3 bases are TGTGCCAGCAGCCGAGAATTGGGGACCCAGTACTTC. Its protein product is CASSRELGTQYF.